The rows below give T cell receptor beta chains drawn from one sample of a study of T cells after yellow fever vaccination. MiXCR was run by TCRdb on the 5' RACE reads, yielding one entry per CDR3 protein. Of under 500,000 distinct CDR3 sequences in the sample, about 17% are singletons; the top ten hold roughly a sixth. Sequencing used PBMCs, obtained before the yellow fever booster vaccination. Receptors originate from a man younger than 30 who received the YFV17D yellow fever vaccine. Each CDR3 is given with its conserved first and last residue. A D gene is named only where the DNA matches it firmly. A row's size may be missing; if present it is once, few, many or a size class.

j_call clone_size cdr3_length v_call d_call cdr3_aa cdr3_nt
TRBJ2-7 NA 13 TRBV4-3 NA CASSQDRGFEQYF TGCGCCAGCAGCCAAGATCGAGGGTTCGAGCAGTACTTC
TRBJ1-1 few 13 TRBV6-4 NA CASSTEMNTEAFF TGTGCCAGCAGTACAGAGATGAACACTGAAGCTTTCTTT
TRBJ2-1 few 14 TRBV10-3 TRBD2 CAISESGTSPEQFF TGTGCCATCAGTGAGTCGGGGACTAGCCCTGAGCAGTTCTTC
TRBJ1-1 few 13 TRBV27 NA CASSSLVGTEAFF TGTGCCAGCAGTTCCCTGGTAGGGACTGAAGCTTTCTTT
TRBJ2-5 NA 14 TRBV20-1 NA CSADAGQGQETQYF TGCAGTGCCGACGCCGGGCAGGGGCAAGAGACCCAGTACTTC
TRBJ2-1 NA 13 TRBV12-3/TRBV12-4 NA CASSFGGKNEQFF TGTGCCAGCAGTTTCGGGGGCAAGAATGAGCAGTTCTTC
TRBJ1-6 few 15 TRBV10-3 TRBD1 CAISAQGRDDGGLHF TGTGCCATCAGTGCACAGGGGAGGGATGACGGTGGCCTCCACTTT
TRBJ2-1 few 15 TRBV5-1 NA CASSVRSPLYNEQFF TGCGCCAGCAGCGTCCGTAGTCCGTTGTACAATGAGCAGTTCTTC
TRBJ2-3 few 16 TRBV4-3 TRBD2 CASSQGGGVYTDTQYF TGCGCCAGCAGCCAAGGGGGAGGGGTATACACAGATACGCAGTATTTT
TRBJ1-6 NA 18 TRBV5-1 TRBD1 CASSPGGKGNLWNSPLHF TGCGCCAGCAGCCCAGGGGGTAAAGGAAACCTTTGGAATTCACCCCTCCACTTT
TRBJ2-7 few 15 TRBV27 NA CASSPRTVRSYEQYF TGTGCCAGCAGTCCTCGGACGGTTAGGTCCTACGAGCAGTACTTC
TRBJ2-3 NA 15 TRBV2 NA CASSGEGISTDTQYF TGTGCCAGCAGTGGCGAGGGTATTTCCACAGATACGCAGTATTTT
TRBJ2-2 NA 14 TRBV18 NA CASSPRSGTGELFF TGTGCCAGCTCACCGAGATCAGGGACCGGGGAGCTGTTTTTT
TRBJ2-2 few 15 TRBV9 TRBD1 CASSVSDRGSGELFF TGTGCCAGCAGCGTGTCGGACAGGGGATCCGGGGAGCTGTTTTTT
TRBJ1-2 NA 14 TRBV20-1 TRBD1 CSAPLWTGGEAHAF TGCAGTGCTCCCTTGTGGACAGGGGGCGAAGCCCACGCCTTC
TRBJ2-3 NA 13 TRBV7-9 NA CASRSDRPDTQYF TGTGCCAGCAGGTCCGACAGGCCAGATACGCAGTATTTT
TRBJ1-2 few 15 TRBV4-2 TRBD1 CASSRGTVDNYGYTF TGTGCCAGCAGCCGCGGGACAGTCGATAACTATGGCTACACCTTC
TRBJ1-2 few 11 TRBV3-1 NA CAILTEVGYTF TGTGCCATCCTGACAGAAGTGGGCTACACCTTC
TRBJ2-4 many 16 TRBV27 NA CASSSLIKVAKNIQYF TGTGCCAGCAGTTCCCTAATTAAGGTAGCCAAAAACATTCAGTACTTC
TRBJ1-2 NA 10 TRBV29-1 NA CSVRTAGYTF TGCAGCGTTCGGACAGCAGGCTACACCTTC
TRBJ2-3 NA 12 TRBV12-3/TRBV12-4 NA CASSGLLDTQYF TGTGCCTCCTCGGGGCTATTAGATACGCAGTATTTT
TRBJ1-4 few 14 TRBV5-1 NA CASSDQGGNEKLFF TGCGCCAGCAGCGATCAGGGAGGGAATGAAAAACTGTTTTTT
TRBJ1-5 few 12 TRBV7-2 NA CASSLMSQPQHF TGTGCCAGCAGCTTAATGTCACAGCCCCAGCATTTT
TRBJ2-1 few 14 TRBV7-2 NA CASSPRQEYNEQFF TGTGCCAGCAGCCCCCGACAGGAATACAATGAGCAGTTCTTC